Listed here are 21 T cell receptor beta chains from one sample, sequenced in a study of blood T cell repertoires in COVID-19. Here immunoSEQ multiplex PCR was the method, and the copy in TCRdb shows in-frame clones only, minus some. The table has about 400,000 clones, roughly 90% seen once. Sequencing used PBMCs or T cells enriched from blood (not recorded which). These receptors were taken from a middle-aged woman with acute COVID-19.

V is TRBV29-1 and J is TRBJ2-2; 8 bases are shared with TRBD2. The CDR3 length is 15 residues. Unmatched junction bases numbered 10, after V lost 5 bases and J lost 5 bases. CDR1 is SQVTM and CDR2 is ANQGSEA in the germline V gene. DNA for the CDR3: TGCAGCGTTAAATCCGGGGGGGCCCAAACCGGGGAGCTGTTTTTT. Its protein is CSVKSGGAQTGELFF.

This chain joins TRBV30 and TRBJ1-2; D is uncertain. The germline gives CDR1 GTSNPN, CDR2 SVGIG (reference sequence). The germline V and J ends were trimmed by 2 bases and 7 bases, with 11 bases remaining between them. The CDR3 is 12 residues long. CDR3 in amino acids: CAWSIGRAGYTF. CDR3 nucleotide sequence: TGTGCCTGGAGTATAGGGCGGGCTGGCTACACCTTC.

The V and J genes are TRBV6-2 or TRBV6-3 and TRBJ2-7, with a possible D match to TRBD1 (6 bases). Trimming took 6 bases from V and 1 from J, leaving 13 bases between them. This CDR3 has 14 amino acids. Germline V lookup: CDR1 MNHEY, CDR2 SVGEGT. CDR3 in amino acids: CASSQTGHSYEQYF. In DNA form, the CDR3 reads TGTGCCAGCAGCCAGACGGGACATTCCTACGAGCAGTACTTC.

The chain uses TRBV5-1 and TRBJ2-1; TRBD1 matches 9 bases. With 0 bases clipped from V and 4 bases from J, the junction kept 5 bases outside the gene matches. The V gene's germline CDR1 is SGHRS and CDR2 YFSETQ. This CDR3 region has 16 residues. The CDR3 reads CASSLGRGTGYNEQFF. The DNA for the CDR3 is TGCGCCAGCAGCTTGGGTCGTGGGACAGGGTACAATGAGCAGTTCTTC.

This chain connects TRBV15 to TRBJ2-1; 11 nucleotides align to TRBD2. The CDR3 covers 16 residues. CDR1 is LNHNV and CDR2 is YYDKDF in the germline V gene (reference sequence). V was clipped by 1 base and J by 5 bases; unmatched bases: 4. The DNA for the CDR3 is TGTGCCACCAGCAGAGGTCTAGCGGGGGGCGACAATGAGCAGTTCTTC. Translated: CATSRGLAGGDNEQFF. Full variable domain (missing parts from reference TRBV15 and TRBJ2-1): DAMVIQNPRYQVTQFGKPVTLSCSQTLNHNVMYWYQQKSSQAPKLLFHYYDKDFNNEADTPDNFQSRRPNTSFCFLDIRSPGLGDTAMYLCATSRGLAGGDNEQFFGPGTRLTVL.

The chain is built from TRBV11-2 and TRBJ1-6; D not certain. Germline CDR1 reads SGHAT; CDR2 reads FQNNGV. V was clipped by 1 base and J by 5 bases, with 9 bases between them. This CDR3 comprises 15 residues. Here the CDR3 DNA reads TGTGCCAGCAGCTTAGGGGCCTGGAATAATTCACCCCTCCACTTT. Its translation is CASSLGAWNNSPLHF.

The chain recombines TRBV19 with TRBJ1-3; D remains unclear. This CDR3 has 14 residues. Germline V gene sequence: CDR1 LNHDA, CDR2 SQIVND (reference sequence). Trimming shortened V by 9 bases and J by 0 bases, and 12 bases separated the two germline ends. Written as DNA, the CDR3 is TGTGCCAGCCTGACACCTTCCTCTGGAAACACCATATATTTT. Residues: CASLTPSSGNTIYF.

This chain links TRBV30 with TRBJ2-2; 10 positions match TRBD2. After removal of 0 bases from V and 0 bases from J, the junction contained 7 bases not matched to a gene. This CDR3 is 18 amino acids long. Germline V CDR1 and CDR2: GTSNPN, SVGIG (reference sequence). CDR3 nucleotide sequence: TGTGCCTGGAGTGTTAGAAGTAGCGGGGGGCCGAACACCGGGGAGCTGTTTTTT. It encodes CAWSVRSSGGPNTGELFF.

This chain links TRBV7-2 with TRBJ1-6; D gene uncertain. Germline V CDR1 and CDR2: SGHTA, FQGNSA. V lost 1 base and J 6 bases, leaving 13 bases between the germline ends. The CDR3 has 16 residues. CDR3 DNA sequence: TGTGCCAGCAGCTTAGATGGCTCGGCGGGTAATTCACCCCTCCACTTT. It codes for CASSLDGSAGNSPLHF. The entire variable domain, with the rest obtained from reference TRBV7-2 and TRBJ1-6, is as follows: GAGVSQSPSNKVTEKGKDVELRCDPISGHTALYWYRQSLGQGLEFLIYFQGNSAPDKSGLPSDRFSAERTGGSVSTLTIQRTQQEDSAVYLCASSLDGSAGNSPLHFGNGTRLTVT.

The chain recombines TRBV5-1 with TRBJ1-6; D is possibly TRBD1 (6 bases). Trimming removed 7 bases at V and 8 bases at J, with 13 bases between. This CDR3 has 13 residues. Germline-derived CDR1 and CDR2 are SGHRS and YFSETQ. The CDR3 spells CASATGGDSPLHF. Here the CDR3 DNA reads TGCGCCAGCGCCACGGGGGGCGATTCACCCCTCCACTTT. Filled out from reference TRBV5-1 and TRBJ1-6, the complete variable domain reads KAGVTQTPRYLIKTRGQQVTLSCSPISGHRSVSWYQQTPGQGLQFLFEYFSETQRNKGNFPGRFSGRQFSNSRSEMNVSTLELGDSALYLCASATGGDSPLHFGNGTRLTVT.

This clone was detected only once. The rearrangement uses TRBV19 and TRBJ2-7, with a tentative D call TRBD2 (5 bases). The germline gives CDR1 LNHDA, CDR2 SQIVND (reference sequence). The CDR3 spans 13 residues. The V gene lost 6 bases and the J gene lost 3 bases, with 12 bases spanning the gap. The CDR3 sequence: CASRSGWDYEQYF. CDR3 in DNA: TGTGCCAGTAGATCGGGGTGGGACTACGAGCAGTACTTC.

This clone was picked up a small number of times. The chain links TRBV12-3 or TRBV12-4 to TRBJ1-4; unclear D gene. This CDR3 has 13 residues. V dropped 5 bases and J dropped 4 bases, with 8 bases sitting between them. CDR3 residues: CASSAGFNEKLFF. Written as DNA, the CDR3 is TGTGCCAGCAGTGCGGGGTTTAATGAAAAACTGTTTTTT.

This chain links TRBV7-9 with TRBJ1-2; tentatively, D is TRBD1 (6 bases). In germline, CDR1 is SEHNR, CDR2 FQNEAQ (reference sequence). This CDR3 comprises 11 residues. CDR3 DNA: TGTGCTGTCCCAGGGGCCTATGGCTACACCTTC. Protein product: CAVPGAYGYTF. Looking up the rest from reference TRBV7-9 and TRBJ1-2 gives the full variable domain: DTGVSQNPRHKITKRGQNVTFRCDPISEHNRLYWYRQTLGQGPEFLTYFQNEAQLEKSRLLSDRFSAERPKGSFSTLEIQRTEQGDSAMYLCAVPGAYGYTFGSGTRLTVV.

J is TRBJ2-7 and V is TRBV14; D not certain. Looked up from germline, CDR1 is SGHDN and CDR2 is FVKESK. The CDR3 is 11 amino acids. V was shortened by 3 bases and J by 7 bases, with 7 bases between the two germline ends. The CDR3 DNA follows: TGTGCCAGCAGCCAGGCCGTTGAGCAGTACTTC. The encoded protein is CASSQAVEQYF.

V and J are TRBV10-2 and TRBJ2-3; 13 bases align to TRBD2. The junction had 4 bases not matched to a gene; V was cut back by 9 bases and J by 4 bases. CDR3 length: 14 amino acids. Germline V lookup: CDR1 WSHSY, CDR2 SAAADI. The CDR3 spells CASTSGGGSDTQYF. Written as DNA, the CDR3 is TGCGCCAGTACTAGCGGGGGGGGGTCAGATACGCAGTATTTT.

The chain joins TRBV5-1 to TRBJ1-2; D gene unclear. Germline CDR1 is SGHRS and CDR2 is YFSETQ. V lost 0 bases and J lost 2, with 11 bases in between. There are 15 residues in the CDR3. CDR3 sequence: CASSLGDNANYGYTF. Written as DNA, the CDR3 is TGCGCCAGCAGCTTGGGAGACAATGCCAACTATGGCTACACCTTC.

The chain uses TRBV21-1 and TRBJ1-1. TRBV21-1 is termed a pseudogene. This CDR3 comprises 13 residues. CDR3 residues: CASGIGGNTEAFF. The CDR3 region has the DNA TGTGCCAGCGGGATTGGAGGGAACACTGAAGCTTTCTTT.

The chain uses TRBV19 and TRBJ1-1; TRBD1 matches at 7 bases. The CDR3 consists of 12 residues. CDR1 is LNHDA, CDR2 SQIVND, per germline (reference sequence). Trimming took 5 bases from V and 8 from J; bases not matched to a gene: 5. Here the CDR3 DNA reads TGTGCCAGTAGTCTGACAGGGACCGAAGCTTTCTTT. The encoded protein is CASSLTGTEAFF.

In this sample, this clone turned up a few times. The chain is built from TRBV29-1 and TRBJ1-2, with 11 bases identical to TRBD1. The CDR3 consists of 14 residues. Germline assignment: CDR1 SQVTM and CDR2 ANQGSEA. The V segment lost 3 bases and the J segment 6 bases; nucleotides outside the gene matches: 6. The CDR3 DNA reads TGCAGCGTTGATGAGGGACAGGGGGGTGATGGCTACACCTTC. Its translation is CSVDEGQGGDGYTF.

The CDR3 DNA follows: TGTGCCAGCAGCTTTCGCGCGGGGAGACCGAACACCGGGGAGCTGTTTTTT. Protein: CASSFRAGRPNTGELFF. The V call is TRBV7-2, the J call TRBJ2-2; tentatively, D is TRBD2 (6 bases). The germline V and J ends were trimmed by 3 bases and 0 bases, with 14 bases remaining between them. Germline-derived CDR1 and CDR2 are SGHTA and FQGNSA. CDR3 size: 17 residues.

The CDR3 region has the DNA TGTGCCAGCAGCCCCTTCGGGGGAGCCGGATACAATGAGCAGTTCTTC. Translated, it gives CASSPFGGAGYNEQFF. The chain couples TRBV7-9 to TRBJ2-1; D might be TRBD2 (6 bases). Trimming stripped 5 bases from V and 4 bases from J, with 18 bases between. The CDR3 is made up of 16 amino acids. CDR1 and CDR2 from the germline V gene are SEHNR and FQNEAQ (reference sequence).